Below, 19 T cell receptor beta chains from the same sample are listed, as sequenced in a study of blood T cell repertoires in COVID-19 (dated by TCRdb to 2018 to 2021). The library was prepared using the immunoSEQ multiplex PCR assay. TCRdb holds this immuneACCESS table with in-frame rearrangements only. Some clones are missing; in checked studies, unresolved V genes explain under half, and the rest has no known cause. Present in this sample are roughly 190,000 clones, roughly 80% of which were seen just once. Together, the top ten hold 12% of the sample. Material: PBMCs or T cells enriched from blood (not recorded which). The receptor source for this set is a man in his forties or fifties who had recovered from COVID-19.

The V gene is TRBV21-1, the J gene TRBJ2-5; whether TRBD2, the table's D call, matches the DNA was not checked. TRBV21-1 counts as a pseudogene. The CDR3 runs to 20 residues. The CDR3 loop is CASSLILPSSGRAREETQYF. For the CDR3, the DNA is TGTGCCAGCAGCCTTATCCTCCCCTCTAGCGGGAGGGCACGGGAGGAGACCCAGTACTTC.

This clone was found once. V and J are TRBV2 and TRBJ1-2, with TRBD1 matching 7 bases. The V gene end was trimmed by 6 bases and the J gene end by 1 base; junction bases not matched to a gene: 5. The CDR3 covers 14 residues. Germline CDR1 and CDR2: SNHLY and FYNNEI. This CDR3 is CASRGDSLNYGYTF. The CDR3 DNA sequence: TGTGCCAGCAGGGGGGACAGCCTTAACTATGGCTACACCTTC.

The chain has TRBV10-1 and TRBJ2-6; possibly TRBD1 for D (5 bases). The CDR3 runs to 15 residues. Germline V gene sequence: CDR1 WNHNN, CDR2 SYGVQD (reference sequence). Trimming removed 3 bases at V and 2 bases at J, with 8 bases between. In nucleotides, the CDR3 is TGCGCCAGCAGTGAAGGGGTGGCTGGGGCCAACGTCCTGACTTTC. This sequence encodes CASSEGVAGANVLTF.

The V and J genes are TRBV2 and TRBJ1-6, with TRBD1 identical over 10 bases. J lost 7 bases, V lost 6 bases, and 6 bases had no gene match. This CDR3 is built from 15 residues. The V gene's germline CDR1 is SNHLY and CDR2 FYNNEI. CDR3 protein: CASRPEGQGNSPLHF. CDR3 nucleotides: TGTGCCAGCAGGCCCGAGGGACAGGGGAATTCACCCCTCCACTTT.

This chain connects TRBV4-1 to TRBJ1-1; D is unclear. V lost 4 bases and J 5 bases, leaving 17 bases between the germline ends. Germline V CDR1 and CDR2: MGHRA, YSYEKL. This CDR3 contains 15 residues. The CDR3 protein is CASSRTRGGTTEAFF. The DNA of the CDR3 is TGCGCCAGCAGCCGTACGAGAGGCGGAACTACTGAAGCTTTCTTT.

This chain links TRBV7-3 with TRBJ2-1, with 8 bases matching TRBD2. The CDR3 totals 15 residues. CDR1 and CDR2 (germline): SGHTA, FQGTGA. The ends lost 5 bases at V and 8 bases at J; junction bases unmatched: 11. As DNA, the CDR3 is TGTGCCAGCAGCCCACTAGCGGCGGGGGGACATGAGCAGTTCTTC. It encodes CASSPLAAGGHEQFF.

This clone was counted between two and nine times. The gene calls are TRBV19 and TRBJ1-2, with D perhaps TRBD1 (6 bases). Trimming removed 3 bases at V and 7 bases at J, with 12 bases between. Germline CDR1 and CDR2: LNHDA and SQIVND (reference sequence). The CDR3 contains 13 residues. The CDR3 region is CASSISQGSGYTF. For the CDR3, the DNA is TGTGCCAGTAGTATCTCACAGGGCTCTGGCTACACCTTC. The whole variable domain, remainder taken from reference TRBV19 and TRBJ1-2, is DGGITQSPKYLFRKEGQNVTLSCEQNLNHDAMYWYRQDPGQGLRLIYYSQIVNDFQKGDIAEGYSVSREKKESFPLTVTSAQKNPTAFYLCASSISQGSGYTFGSGTRLTVV.

This sequence joins TRBV9 and TRBJ1-6; TRBD1 might be the D (6 bases). V was shortened by 0 bases and J by 7 bases, with 11 bases between the two germline ends. Germline CDR1 SGDLS, CDR2 YYNGEE. The CDR3 covers 15 residues. This chain's CDR3 is CASSVGGPKNSPLHF. CDR3 in DNA: TGTGCCAGCAGCGTAGGGGGGCCTAAGAATTCACCCCTCCACTTT.

This chain joins TRBV27 and TRBJ2-7; TRBD1 might be the D (6 bases). CDR1 MNHEY and CDR2 SMNVEV come from the germline V gene (reference sequence). The length of the CDR3 is 14 residues. The V end lost 5 bases, the J end lost 7 bases, and 18 bases lay between the germline ends. The CDR3 loop reads CASSRGGDLREQYF. The CDR3 nucleotides are TGTGCCAGCAGTAGAGGGGGAGACTTAAGGGAGCAGTACTTC.

The sample holds a few counts of this clone. This chain joins TRBV19 and TRBJ1-1; a weak D match, TRBD1 (6 bases). Trimming stripped 4 bases from V and 11 bases from J, with 20 bases between. This CDR3 is built from 14 residues. Germline V gives CDR1 LNHDA, CDR2 SQIVND (reference sequence). The CDR3 nucleotides read TGTGCCAGTAGTAGAGAAGACAACAGGGAAGAGGCTTTCTTT. This sequence encodes CASSREDNREEAFF.

The chain has TRBV9 and TRBJ2-5; 9 bases are a match to TRBD1. Germline CDR1 and CDR2: SGDLS and YYNGEE. The trim removed 0 bases at V and 5 bases at J, leaving 11 bases unmatched. The CDR3 extends over 17 amino acids. CDR3 in DNA: TGTGCCAGCAGCGTAGTGGGACAGGGTGCAGCCAGGGAGACCCAGTACTTC. Translating gives CASSVVGQGAARETQYF.

The chain couples TRBV2 to TRBJ2-7; 7 nucleotides line up with TRBD2. The germline CDR1 and CDR2 sequences are SNHLY and FYNNEI. This CDR3 has 13 residues. CDR3 sequence: CASSVGGSYEQYV. Written as DNA, the CDR3 is TGTGCAAGCAGCGTGGGCGGGAGCTACGAGCAGTACGTC.

The CDR3 reads CSTGLAGGTFRTDTQYF. For the CDR3, the DNA is TGCAGCACGGGACTAGCGGGAGGGACTTTCCGCACAGATACGCAGTATTTT. This sequence joins TRBV29-1 and TRBJ2-3, with 16 bases aligning to TRBD2. Germline CDR1 and CDR2: SQVTM and ANQGSEA. Trimming took 8 bases from V and 1 from J; bases not matched to a gene: 9. The CDR3 has 17 residues.

J is TRBJ2-6 and V is TRBV3-1 (or the pseudogene TRBV3-2), with a weak D call TRBD1 (5 bases). Germline V gene sequence: CDR1 LGHDT, CDR2 YNNKEL (reference sequence). The CDR3 has 17 amino acids. V was clipped by 0 bases and J by 4 bases, with 13 bases between them. The chain's CDR3 is CASSQENQGSGANVLTF. In DNA, the CDR3 is TGTGCCAGCAGCCAAGAAAACCAGGGATCCGGGGCCAACGTCCTGACTTTC.

V usage is TRBV6-6 and J usage is TRBJ2-2, with 9 bases identical to TRBD2. The length of the CDR3 is 15 residues. The V gene's germline CDR1 is MNHNY and CDR2 SVGAGI (reference sequence). V trimming: 6 bases; J trimming: 5 bases; junction bases outside the gene matches: 7. CDR3 region: CASSQAGGGTGELFF. The CDR3 coding sequence is TGTGCCAGCAGCCAAGCGGGAGGTGGAACCGGGGAGCTGTTTTTT.

This chain connects TRBV6-2 or TRBV6-3 to TRBJ1-2; D ambiguous. Trimming shortened V by 0 bases and J by 4 bases, and 15 bases separated the two germline ends. The CDR3 is 16 residues long. Germline lookup yields CDR1 MNHEY and CDR2 SVGEGT. The CDR3 region is CASSYSGGSDLYGYTF. For the CDR3, the DNA is TGTGCCAGCAGTTACTCGGGAGGCAGTGATCTCTATGGCTACACCTTC.

This clone was counted between two and nine times. This chain joins TRBV20-1 and TRBJ1-1, with unresolved D. Trimming stripped 3 bases from V and 7 bases from J, with 9 bases between. This CDR3 is built from 11 residues. Germline CDR1 is DFQATT and CDR2 is SNEGSKA (reference sequence). DNA for the CDR3: TGCAGTGCTAGTCAGGAGGGTGAAGCTTTCTTT. This sequence encodes CSASQEGEAFF.

This clone appeared once. This chain joins TRBV7-2 and TRBJ2-5; D is unclear. V lost 5 bases and J 2 bases, leaving 6 bases between the germline ends. The germline gives CDR1 SGHTA, CDR2 FQGNSA. This CDR3 has 12 amino acids. The chain's CDR3 is CASSPPQETQYF. The CDR3 DNA sequence: TGTGCCAGCAGCCCCCCTCAAGAGACCCAGTACTTC. Filled out from reference TRBV7-2 and TRBJ2-5, the complete variable domain reads GAGVSQSPSNKVTEKGKDVELRCDPISGHTALYWYRQSLGQGLEFLIYFQGNSAPDKSGLPSDRFSAERTGGSVSTLTIQRTQQEDSAVYLCASSPPQETQYFGPGTRLLVL.

The genes are TRBV7-6 and TRBJ1-4; D is possibly TRBD1 (5 bases). This CDR3 spans 17 amino acids. The germline CDR1 and CDR2 sequences are SGHVS and FNYEAQ. Trimming removed 1 base from V and 3 bases from J, with 15 bases in between. CDR3 bases: TGTGCCAGCAGCTTAGAGGCGGGGACTGGGGCTAATGAAAAACTGTTTTTT. Protein sequence: CASSLEAGTGANEKLFF.